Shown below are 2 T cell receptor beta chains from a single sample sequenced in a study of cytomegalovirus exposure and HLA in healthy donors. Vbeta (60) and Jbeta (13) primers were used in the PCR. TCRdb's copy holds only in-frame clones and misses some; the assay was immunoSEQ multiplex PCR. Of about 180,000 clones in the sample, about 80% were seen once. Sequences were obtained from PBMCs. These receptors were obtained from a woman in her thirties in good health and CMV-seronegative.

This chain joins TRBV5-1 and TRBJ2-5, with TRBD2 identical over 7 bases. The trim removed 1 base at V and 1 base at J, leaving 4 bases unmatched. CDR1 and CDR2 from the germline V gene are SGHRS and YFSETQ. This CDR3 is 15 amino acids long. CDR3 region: CASSLTASGQETQYF. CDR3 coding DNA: TGCGCCAGCAGCTTGACGGCTAGCGGCCAAGAGACCCAGTACTTC.

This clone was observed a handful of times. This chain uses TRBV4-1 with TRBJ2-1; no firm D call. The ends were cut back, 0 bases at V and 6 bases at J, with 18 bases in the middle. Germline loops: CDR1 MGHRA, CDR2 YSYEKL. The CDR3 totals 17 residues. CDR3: CASSQDFQPLVINEQFF. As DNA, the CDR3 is TGCGCCAGCAGCCAAGATTTCCAGCCCCTAGTGATCAATGAGCAGTTCTTC.